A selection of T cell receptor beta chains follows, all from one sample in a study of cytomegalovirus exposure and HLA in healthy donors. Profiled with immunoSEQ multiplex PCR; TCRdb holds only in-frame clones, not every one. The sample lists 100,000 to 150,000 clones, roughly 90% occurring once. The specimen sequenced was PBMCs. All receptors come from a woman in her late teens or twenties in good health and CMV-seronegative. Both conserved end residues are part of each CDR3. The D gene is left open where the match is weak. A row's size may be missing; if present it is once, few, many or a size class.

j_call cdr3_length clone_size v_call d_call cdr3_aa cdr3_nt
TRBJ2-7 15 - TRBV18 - CASSGSRVGSYEQYF TGTGCCAGCTCAGGGTCGCGGGTCGGCTCCTACGAGCAGTACTTC
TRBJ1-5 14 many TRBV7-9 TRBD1 CASSSTGDNQPQHF TGTGCCAGCAGCTCGACAGGGGACAATCAGCCCCAGCATTTT
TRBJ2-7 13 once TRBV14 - CASSPSRVREQYF TGTGCCAGCAGCCCAAGCAGGGTACGGGAGCAGTACTTC
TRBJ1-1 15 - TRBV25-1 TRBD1 CASSEWGQGNTEAFF TGTGCCAGCAGTGAATGGGGACAGGGTAACACTGAAGCTTTCTTT
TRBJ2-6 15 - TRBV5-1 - CASSLDGSGANVLTF TGCGCCAGCAGCTTGGACGGTTCTGGGGCCAACGTCCTGACTTTC
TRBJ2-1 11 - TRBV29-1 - CSGGVVNEQFF TGCAGCGGGGGGGTGGTTAATGAGCAGTTCTTC
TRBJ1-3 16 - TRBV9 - CASSLRSGSSGNTIYF TGTGCCAGCAGCCTTAGGAGCGGGAGCTCTGGAAACACCATATATTTT
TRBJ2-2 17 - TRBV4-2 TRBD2 CASSRLAGGLNTGELFF TGTGCCAGCAGCCGACTAGCGGGGGGGCTGAACACCGGGGAGCTGTTTTTT
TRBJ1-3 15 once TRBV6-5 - CASRPPDRPGNTIYF TGTGCCAGCAGGCCTCCAGACAGGCCTGGAAACACCATATATTTT
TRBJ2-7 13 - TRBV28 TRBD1 CASQTGSAYEQYF TGTGCCAGCCAGACAGGGAGTGCGTACGAGCAGTACTTC
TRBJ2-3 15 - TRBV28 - CASSLPSTRTDTQYF TGTGCCAGCAGTTTACCTAGCACCCGCACAGATACGCAGTATTTT
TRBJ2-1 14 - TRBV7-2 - CASSRKLGTDEQFF TGTGCCAGCAGCCGAAAACTAGGAACCGATGAGCAGTTCTTC
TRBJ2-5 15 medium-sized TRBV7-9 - CASSRGPANQETQYF TGTGCCAGCAGCCGGGGTCCAGCGAACCAAGAGACCCAGTACTTC
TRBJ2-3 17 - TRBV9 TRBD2 CASSVGLAGLSTDTQYF TGTGCCAGCAGCGTAGGACTAGCGGGGCTGAGCACAGATACGCAGTATTTT
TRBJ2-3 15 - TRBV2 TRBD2 CASSEVGGRGDTQYF TGTGCCAGCAGTGAAGTCGGCGGGAGAGGGGATACGCAGTATTTT
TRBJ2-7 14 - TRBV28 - CASSLVQQAREQYF TGTGCCAGCAGTTTAGTGCAGCAGGCCCGCGAGCAGTACTTC
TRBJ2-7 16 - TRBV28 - CASSPWWTGVAYEQYF TGTGCCAGCAGCCCCTGGTGGACGGGAGTTGCGTACGAGCAGTACTTC
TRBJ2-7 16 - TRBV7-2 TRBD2 CASSLAASGSAYEQYF TGTGCCAGCAGCTTAGCTGCTAGCGGGAGTGCCTACGAGCAGTACTTC
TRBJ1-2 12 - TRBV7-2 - CASSYRETGYTF TGTGCCAGCAGCTACAGGGAGACGGGCTACACCTTC
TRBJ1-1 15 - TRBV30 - CAWSFTQGVNTEAFF TGTGCCTGGAGTTTTACCCAGGGCGTAAACACTGAAGCTTTCTTT
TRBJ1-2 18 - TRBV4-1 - CASSPLARGSPTNYGYTF TGCGCCAGCAGCCCCCTCGCCAGGGGCTCTCCTACTAACTATGGCTACACCTTC
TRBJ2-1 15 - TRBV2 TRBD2 CASSPIIRTSGVQFF TGTGCCAGCAGCCCAATTATTAGAACTAGCGGGGTTCAGTTCTTC
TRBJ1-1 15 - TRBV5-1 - CASRATGTPNTEAFF TGCGCCAGCAGAGCTACCGGGACTCCGAACACTGAAGCTTTCTTT
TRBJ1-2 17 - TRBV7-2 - CASSPPGWGAPPDGYTF TGTGCCAGCAGCCCCCCTGGTTGGGGAGCTCCCCCGGATGGCTACACCTTC
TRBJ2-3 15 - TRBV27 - CASRARGYGTDTQYF TGTGCCAGCAGGGCCCGGGGATACGGCACAGATACGCAGTATTTT
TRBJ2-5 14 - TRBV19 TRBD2 CASSTRRGGETQYF TGTGCCAGTAGTACCCGTCGGGGAGGGGAGACCCAGTACTTC
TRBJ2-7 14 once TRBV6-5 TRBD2 CASAQDGRSYEQYF TGTGCCAGCGCTCAAGACGGGAGGTCCTACGAGCAGTACTTC
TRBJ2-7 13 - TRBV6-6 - CASKHQGPYEQYF TGTGCCAGCAAACATCAGGGCCCCTACGAGCAGTACTTC
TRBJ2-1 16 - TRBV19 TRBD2 CASSIRTSGRYNEQFF TGTGCCAGTAGTATCCGGACTAGCGGGAGATACAATGAGCAGTTCTTC
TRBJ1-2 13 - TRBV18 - CASSPGTRYGYTF TGTGCCAGCTCCCCCGGGACACGCTATGGCTACACCTTC
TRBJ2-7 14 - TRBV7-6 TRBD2 CASSLRGLGYEQYF TGTGCCAGCAGCTTAAGGGGACTAGGCTACGAGCAGTACTTC
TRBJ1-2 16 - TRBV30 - CAWAFSRDRGVYGYTF TGTGCCTGGGCCTTTTCGAGAGACAGAGGAGTTTATGGCTACACCTTC
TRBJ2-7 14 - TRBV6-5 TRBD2 CASRTLGGTYEQYF TGTGCCAGCAGGACCCTCGGGGGGACCTACGAGCAGTACTTC
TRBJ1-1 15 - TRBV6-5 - CASSPLTTGITEAFF TGTGCCAGCAGTCCTCTCACTACAGGGATTACTGAAGCTTTCTTT
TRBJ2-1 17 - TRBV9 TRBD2 CASSVDAGGTSYNEQFF TGTGCCAGCAGCGTAGATGCGGGGGGTACCTCCTACAATGAGCAGTTCTTC
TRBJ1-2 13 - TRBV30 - CAWRPGTNYGYTF TGTGCCTGGAGACCCGGGACTAACTATGGCTACACCTTC
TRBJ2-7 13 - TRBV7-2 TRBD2 CASSVGLIYEQYF TGTGCCAGCAGCGTGGGACTAATCTACGAGCAGTACTTC
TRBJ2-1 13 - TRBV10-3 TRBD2 CAISEPAGGEQFF TGTGCCATCAGTGAACCAGCGGGAGGTGAGCAGTTCTTC
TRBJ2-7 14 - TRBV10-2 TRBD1 CASMGDRGPYEQYF TGCGCCAGCATGGGAGACAGGGGGCCCTACGAGCAGTACTTC
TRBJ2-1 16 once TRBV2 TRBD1 CASRGRTGGSHTEQFF TGTGCCAGCAGGGGGAGGACAGGGGGTTCCCATACCGAGCAGTTCTTC
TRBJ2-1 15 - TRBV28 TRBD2 CASSLPAGGIIEQFF TGTGCCAGCAGTTTACCAGCGGGGGGGATTATTGAGCAGTTCTTC
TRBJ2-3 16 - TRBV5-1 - CASSLVVGASTDTQYF TGCGCCAGCAGCTTGGTAGTGGGGGCTAGCACAGATACGCAGTATTTT
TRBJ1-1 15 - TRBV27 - CATFGVGGRGSEAFF TGTGCCACATTCGGGGTCGGGGGGCGAGGGTCTGAAGCTTTCTTT
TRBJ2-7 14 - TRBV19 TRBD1 CASSSGQGSYEQYF TGTGCCAGTAGTTCCGGACAGGGAAGCTACGAGCAGTACTTC
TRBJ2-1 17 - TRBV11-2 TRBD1 CASSLDGIQGINNEQFF TGTGCCAGCAGCTTAGATGGGATACAGGGGATTAACAATGAGCAGTTCTTC
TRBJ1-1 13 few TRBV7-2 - CAAGGQRYTEAFF TGTGCCGCTGGAGGACAGAGGTACACTGAAGCTTTCTTT
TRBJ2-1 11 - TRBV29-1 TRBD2 CSVWTSSEQFF TGCAGCGTTTGGACTAGCAGCGAGCAGTTCTTC
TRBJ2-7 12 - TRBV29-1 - CSVDSQGHEQYF TGCAGCGTTGATAGCCAGGGCCACGAGCAGTACTTC
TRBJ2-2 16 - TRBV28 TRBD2 CASSPWTSGNTGELFF TGTGCCAGCAGTCCCTGGACTAGCGGGAACACCGGGGAGCTGTTTTTT
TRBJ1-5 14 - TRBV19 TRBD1 CASSGGQNNQPQHF TGTGCCAGTAGTGGGGGACAGAACAATCAGCCCCAGCATTTT
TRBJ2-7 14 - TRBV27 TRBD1 CASSRDRGTHEQYF TGTGCCAGCAGCCGGGACAGGGGTACCCACGAGCAGTACTTC
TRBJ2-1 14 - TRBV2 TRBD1 CASTPTGLHNEQFF TGTGCCAGCACTCCGACAGGGCTACACAATGAGCAGTTCTTC
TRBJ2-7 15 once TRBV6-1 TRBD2 CASSSPGLAGYEQYF TGTGCCAGCAGTTCCCCGGGACTAGCGGGATACGAGCAGTACTTC
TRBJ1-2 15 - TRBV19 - CASSIFWGVIYGYTF TGTGCCAGTAGTATCTTTTGGGGCGTTATCTATGGCTACACCTTC
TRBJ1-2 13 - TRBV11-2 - CASSLRLGRGYTF TGTGCCAGCAGCCTCAGACTAGGACGTGGCTACACCTTC
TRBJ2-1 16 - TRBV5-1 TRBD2 CASSWGTSGGRGEQFF TGCGCCAGCAGCTGGGGGACTAGCGGGGGCAGGGGTGAGCAGTTCTTC